The 21 T cell receptor beta chains given below trace back to one sample, sequenced in a study of cytotoxic CD8 clonotypes in ibrutinib-treated CLL. Clones were sequenced by immunoSEQ multiplex PCR, and TCRdb holds only the in-frame ones, with some missing. The profile shows about 120,000 clones, about 58% of them singletons. The sequences come from PBMCs, collected after 24 months of ibrutinib treatment. Every receptor here comes from a human donor with chronic lymphocytic leukemia.

The gene calls are TRBV30 and TRBJ2-2; D gene unclear. This CDR3 has 15 amino acids. Trimming shortened V by 2 bases and J by 0 bases, and 10 bases separated the two germline ends. CDR1 GTSNPN and CDR2 SVGIG come from the germline V gene (reference sequence). This CDR3 is CAWSPKTSNTGELFF. The CDR3 bases are TGTGCCTGGAGTCCTAAGACCTCGAACACCGGGGAGCTGTTTTTT.

The chain combines TRBV9 with TRBJ2-7; 7 bases match TRBD1. Germline-derived CDR1 and CDR2 are SGDLS and YYNGEE. CDR3 size: 15 residues. Unmatched junction bases numbered 3, after V lost 0 bases and J lost 0 bases. CDR3 in amino acids: CASSVGAGGSYEQYF. CDR3 DNA sequence: TGTGCCAGCAGCGTAGGGGCAGGGGGCTCCTACGAGCAGTACTTC. Using reference TRBV9 and TRBJ2-7 for the parts outside the CDR3, the full variable domain is DSGVTQTPKHLITATGQRVTLRCSPRSGDLSVYWYQQSLDQGLQFLIQYYNGEERAKGNILERFSAQQFPDLHSELNLSSLELGDSALYFCASSVGAGGSYEQYFGPGTRLTVT.

This sequence joins TRBV28 and TRBJ1-2; 8 bases fit TRBD1. The V gene's germline CDR1 is MDHEN and CDR2 SYDVKM. Trimming at V came to 7 bases and at J to 4 bases, leaving 8 bases not matched to a gene. The CDR3 contains 14 residues. The CDR3 sequence: CASTTTGQGYGYTF. The CDR3 coding sequence is TGTGCCAGCACTACCACTGGACAGGGCTATGGCTACACCTTC.

This clone was seen more than once but under ten times. The chain has TRBV9 and TRBJ1-6; D remains ambiguous. From germline, CDR1 is SGDLS and CDR2 YYNGEE. CDR3 size: 14 residues. With 2 bases removed from V and 10 bases from J, the gap between germline ends came to 13 bases. CDR3 in DNA: TGTGCCAGCAGCGTGGGCCGGGTAGGATCACCCCTCCACTTT. This codes for CASSVGRVGSPLHF.

The rearrangement uses TRBV21-1 and TRBJ2-7; no check of the table's D call, TRBD2, against the DNA was made. TRBV21-1 is noted as a pseudogene. CDR3 length: 16 residues. The CDR3 here is CASSPRFGGLPYEQYF. CDR3 in DNA: TGTGCCAGCAGCCCCCGGTTTGGCGGACTACCCTACGAGCAGTACTTC.

This clone was counted only a few times. The DNA of the CDR3 is TGCGCCAGCAGCTTGGTATGGAAGGTGTGGTTCTTC. Protein: CASSLVWKVWFF. The V call is TRBV5-1, the J call TRBJ2-1, with D hard to call. V was clipped by 0 bases and J by 15 bases, with 13 bases between them. The V gene's germline CDR1 is SGHRS and CDR2 YFSETQ. CDR3 size: 12 residues.

The chain has TRBV18 and TRBJ1-2; D possibly corresponds to TRBD1 (6 bases). Deletions cut 3 bases from V and 6 bases from J, with 11 bases between. This CDR3 spans 13 amino acids. Germline V gives CDR1 KGHSH, CDR2 LQKENI. Written as DNA, the CDR3 is TGTGCCAGCTCACCCAGGGGATCCGATGGCTACACCTTC. Protein: CASSPRGSDGYTF. Based on the CDR3 plus reference TRBV18 and TRBJ1-2, the full variable domain is NAGVMQNPRHLVRRRGQEARLRCSPMKGHSHVYWYRQLPEEGLKFMVYLQKENIIDESGMPKERFSAEFPKEGPSILRIQQVVRGDSAAYFCASSPRGSDGYTFGSGTRLTVV.

V is TRBV7-9 and J is TRBJ2-2, with D hard to call. The V and J ends lost 1 base and 1 base respectively, with 7 bases between them. CDR1 is SEHNR and CDR2 is FQNEAQ in the germline V gene (reference sequence). This CDR3 has 15 amino acids. The CDR3 reads CASSLVAGNTGELFF. The CDR3 nucleotides are TGTGCCAGCAGCTTAGTAGCAGGGAACACCGGGGAGCTGTTTTTT.

This chain joins TRBV30 and TRBJ2-3; the D is unclear. The CDR3 consists of 13 residues. V shed 5 bases and J shed 1 base, with 10 bases lying between them. Looked up from germline, CDR1 is GTSNPN and CDR2 is SVGIG (reference sequence). The CDR3 sequence is CAWARPGTDTQYF. CDR3 sequence (DNA): TGTGCCTGGGCTCGACCGGGCACAGATACGCAGTATTTT. The full variable domain, rest sourced from reference TRBV30 and TRBJ2-3, is SQTIHQWPATLVQPVGSPLSLECTVEGTSNPNLYWYRQAAGRGLQLLFYSVGIGQISSEVPQNLSASRPQDRQFILSSKKLLLSDSGFYLCAWARPGTDTQYFGPGTRLTVL.

V gene TRBV4-1 combines with J gene TRBJ2-5, with no clear D. V was pared by 0 bases and J by 2 bases, with 10 bases between. Germline V gene sequence: CDR1 MGHRA, CDR2 YSYEKL. The CDR3 loop spans 15 amino acids. CDR3 sequence reads: CASSQEYRRQETQYF. CDR3 DNA sequence: TGCGCCAGCAGCCAAGAGTATCGTAGGCAAGAGACCCAGTACTTC.

V and J are TRBV15 and TRBJ1-3; no clear D gene. The CDR3 is 16 residues long. V was shortened by 2 bases and J by 2 bases, with 13 bases between the two germline ends. Germline V gene data show CDR1 as LNHNV and CDR2 as YYDKDF (reference sequence). In DNA form, the CDR3 reads TGTGCCACCAGCAGACGGGCCGGAAGCCCTGGAAACACCATATATTTT. Amino acids: CATSRRAGSPGNTIYF.

J is TRBJ2-5 and V is TRBV29-1; 9 bases agree with TRBD2. CDR3 length: 14 residues. Per germline, CDR1 SQVTM and CDR2 ANQGSEA. DNA of the CDR3: TGCAGTGCGGCGGGAGGGACCTGGCTAGAGACCCAGTACTTC. It is translated as CSAAGGTWLETQYF.

The rearrangement links TRBV6-5 to TRBJ1-1; perhaps TRBD1 as D (6 bases). V lost 4 bases and J 3 bases, leaving 9 bases between the germline ends. Germline CDR1 reads MNHEY; CDR2 reads SVGAGI. The CDR3 has 13 amino acids. This CDR3 reads CASSWDKYTEAFF. DNA of the CDR3: TGTGCCAGCAGTTGGGACAAATACACTGAAGCTTTCTTT.

The chain carries TRBV11-3 and TRBJ1-1; the D gene is possibly TRBD1 (5 bases). CDR3 size: 15 residues. The germline V gene has CDR1 SGHNT and CDR2 YENEEA. The ends were cut back, 4 bases at V and 0 bases at J, with 12 bases in the middle. CDR3 nucleotide sequence: TGTGCCAGCAGCTCTCCGGGGGGTATGAACACTGAAGCTTTCTTT. Translation: CASSSPGGMNTEAFF.

This sequence joins TRBV29-1 and TRBJ2-1; tentative D call: TRBD1 (6 bases). Germline loops: CDR1 SQVTM, CDR2 ANQGSEA. V dropped 6 bases and J dropped 4 bases, with 13 bases sitting between them. The CDR3 has 13 amino acids. The CDR3 protein is CSVDRTRYNEQFF. CDR3 sequence (DNA): TGCAGCGTCGACAGGACAAGATACAATGAGCAGTTCTTC.

The J gene is TRBJ1-1, the V gene TRBV6-5; D unclear. The CDR3 loop spans 13 amino acids. Trimming took 2 bases from V and 0 from J, leaving 4 bases between them. Germline V gives CDR1 MNHEY, CDR2 SVGAGI. The CDR3 reads CASSYEVNTEAFF. CDR3 sequence (DNA): TGTGCCAGCAGTTACGAAGTGAACACTGAAGCTTTCTTT.

The rearrangement joins TRBV5-4 to TRBJ1-6; D perhaps matches TRBD1 (5 bases). Between the trimmed V and J ends, which lost 2 bases and 7 bases, there was a span of 10 bases. In germline, CDR1 is SGHNT, CDR2 YYREEE (reference sequence). The CDR3 runs to 14 residues. The CDR3 coding sequence is TGTGCCAGCAGCTTCGGGACGGGCAATTCACCCCTCCACTTT. Encoded protein: CASSFGTGNSPLHF.

The rearrangement uses TRBV5-6 and TRBJ2-3; TRBD2 matches 10 bases. Germline lookup yields CDR1 SGHDT and CDR2 YYEEEE. The CDR3 consists of 15 residues. The V gene end was trimmed by 4 bases and the J gene end by 3 bases; junction bases not matched to a gene: 5. The CDR3 sequence: CASSTASGGTDTQYF. The CDR3 nucleotides read TGTGCCAGCAGCACCGCTAGCGGGGGTACAGATACGCAGTATTTT.

The chain is built from TRBV9 and TRBJ1-1; D is uncertain. This CDR3 is 15 amino acids long. Trimming left V 0 bases short and J 0 bases short, with 9 bases between. The germline V gene has CDR1 SGDLS and CDR2 YYNGEE. The DNA of the CDR3 is TGTGCCAGCAGCGTAGGAAGGACCATGAACACTGAAGCTTTCTTT. It yields the protein CASSVGRTMNTEAFF. Together with reference TRBV9 and TRBJ1-1, the CDR3 gives the full variable domain: DSGVTQTPKHLITATGQRVTLRCSPRSGDLSVYWYQQSLDQGLQFLIQYYNGEERAKGNILERFSAQQFPDLHSELNLSSLELGDSALYFCASSVGRTMNTEAFFGQGTRLTVV.

This chain joins TRBV7-8 and TRBJ1-1, with D unclear. This CDR3 spans 11 amino acids. Trimming took off 4 bases at V and 11 bases at J, with 11 bases between the two ends. Germline loops: CDR1 SGHVS, CDR2 FQNEAQ. The CDR3 nucleotides are TGTGCCAGCAGCTCAGGTCTTGTCGCTTTCTTT. Protein: CASSSGLVAFF.

This rearrangement joins TRBV2 to TRBJ2-1; either TRBD1 or TRBD2 may fit D (6 bases each). The V end was cut by 8 bases, the J end by 7 bases, with 9 bases between. Germline V gene sequence: CDR1 SNHLY, CDR2 FYNNEI. This CDR3 region has 11 residues. CDR3 loop: CASLGGNEQFF. Written as DNA, the CDR3 is TGTGCCAGCTTAGGGGGGAATGAGCAGTTCTTC. Together with reference TRBV2 and TRBJ2-1, the CDR3 gives the full variable domain: EPEVTQTPSHQVTQMGQEVILRCVPISNHLYFYWYRQILGQKVEFLVSFYNNEISEKSEIFDDQFSVERPDGSNFTLKIRSTKLEDSAMYFCASLGGNEQFFGPGTRLTVL.